One T cell receptor beta chain is described in this entry. Its antigen is unidentified. The record originates from a study of cytomegalovirus exposure and HLA in healthy donors. Study results and limitations: Common viral pathogens seemed, in a later analysis, to connect with several of the most significant clusters. Roughly uniform sequencing depth across donors was assumed, possibly incorrectly. In a later analysis, HLA-C alleles had the fewest associated TCRs, DRB1 alleles the most.

Though nominally healthy at sampling, donors likely had unrecorded immune exposures. The PCR made use of 60 Vbeta and 13 Jbeta primers. Produced via immunoSEQ multiplex PCR; TCRdb's table is partial and in-frame only. The table includes around 100,000 clones, about four fifths detected once. The sequencing input was PBMCs. The clonotype comes from a woman aged 18 to 35 in good health and CMV-seropositive.

This CDR3 is CASSPGGAYNEQFF. CDR3 nucleotides: TGCGCCAGCAGCCCCGGGGGGGCGTACAATGAGCAGTTCTTC. The J gene is TRBJ2-1, the V gene TRBV5-1; 8 bases agree with TRBD2. Germline V gene data show CDR1 as SGHRS and CDR2 as YFSETQ. The CDR3 contains 14 residues. V shed 4 bases, J shed 4 bases, and the junction held 4 bases outside the gene matches.